Following are 5 T cell receptor beta chains from one sample sequenced in a study of cytomegalovirus exposure and HLA in healthy donors (dated by TCRdb to about 2017). Library preparation was by the immunoSEQ multiplex PCR assay. The multiplex PCR relied on a mix of 60 forward primers for TCR Vbeta segments and 13 reverse primers for TCR Jbeta segments. Imported from immuneACCESS, the table was reduced by TCRdb to in-frame sequences with V and J called. These copies leave out some clones; in studies compared against another copy, an unresolved V gene accounts for under half, and the cause of the remainder is not known. This sample holds fewer than 200,000 clones; around 80% were observed only once. Roughly 4.2% of the sample is held by the ten biggest clonotypes. The material sequenced was PBMCs. The receptors were gathered from a man in his forties in good health and CMV-seronegative.

The gene calls are TRBV5-6 and TRBJ2-5; possibly TRBD1 for D (6 bases). The better agreement between TRBJ2-7 and the DNA end casts doubt on the J call. The V gene's germline CDR1 is SGHDT and CDR2 YYEEEE. The CDR3 covers 16 residues. The CDR3 sequence: CASSRERGHVSYEQYF. CDR3 coding DNA: TGTGCCAGCAGCCGGGAAAGGGGACACGTCTCCTACGAGCAGTACTTC.

This clone was picked up one time. The chain employs TRBV30 and TRBJ1-5; D gene uncertain. The CDR3 length is 15 residues. CDR1 and CDR2 (germline): GTSNPN, SVGIG (reference sequence). The ends were cut back, 0 bases at V and 3 bases at J, with 12 bases in the middle. The CDR3 bases are TGTGCCTGGAGTGTTGAAGAGAACGCCAATCAGCCCCAGCATTTT. This sequence encodes CAWSVEENANQPQHF.

This CDR3 reads CASSRDRVVTGELFF. In nucleotides, the CDR3 is TGTGCCAGCAGCCGGGACAGGGTGGTCACCGGGGAGCTGTTTTTT. V is TRBV28 and J is TRBJ2-2; 9 bases map to TRBD1. The CDR3 totals 15 residues. Germline lookup yields CDR1 MDHEN and CDR2 SYDVKM. V lost 6 bases, J lost 4 bases, and 6 bases stayed unmatched.

The genes are TRBV7-9 and TRBJ1-1, with TRBD1 identical over 11 bases. CDR3 length equals 17 residues. The germline gives CDR1 SEHNR, CDR2 FQNEAQ (reference sequence). Trimming at V came to 4 bases and at J to 3 bases, leaving 10 bases not matched to a gene. The CDR3 DNA follows: TGTGCCAGCAGCTCACGGACAGGGGGCTGGAAGGACACTGAAGCTTTCTTT. This codes for CASSSRTGGWKDTEAFF.

V gene TRBV19 combines with J gene TRBJ1-2; D is possibly TRBD1 (5 bases). CDR3 length: 13 residues. Trimming removed 3 bases at V and 3 bases at J, with 8 bases between. Germline V lookup: CDR1 LNHDA, CDR2 SQIVND (reference sequence). The CDR3 reads CASSIRADYGYTF. The CDR3, as DNA: TGTGCCAGTAGTATCAGGGCGGACTATGGCTACACCTTC.